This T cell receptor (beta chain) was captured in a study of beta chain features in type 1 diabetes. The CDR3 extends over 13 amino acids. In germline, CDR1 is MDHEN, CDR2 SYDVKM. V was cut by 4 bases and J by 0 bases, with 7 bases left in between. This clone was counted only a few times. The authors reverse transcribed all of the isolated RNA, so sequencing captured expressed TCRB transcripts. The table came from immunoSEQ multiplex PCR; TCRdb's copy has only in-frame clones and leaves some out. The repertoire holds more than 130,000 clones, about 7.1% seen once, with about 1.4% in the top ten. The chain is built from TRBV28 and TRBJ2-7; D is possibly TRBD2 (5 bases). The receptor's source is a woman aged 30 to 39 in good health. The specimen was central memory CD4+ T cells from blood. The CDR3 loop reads CASSWTASYEQYF. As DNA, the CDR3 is TGTGCCAGCAGTTGGACTGCCTCCTACGAGCAGTACTTC.